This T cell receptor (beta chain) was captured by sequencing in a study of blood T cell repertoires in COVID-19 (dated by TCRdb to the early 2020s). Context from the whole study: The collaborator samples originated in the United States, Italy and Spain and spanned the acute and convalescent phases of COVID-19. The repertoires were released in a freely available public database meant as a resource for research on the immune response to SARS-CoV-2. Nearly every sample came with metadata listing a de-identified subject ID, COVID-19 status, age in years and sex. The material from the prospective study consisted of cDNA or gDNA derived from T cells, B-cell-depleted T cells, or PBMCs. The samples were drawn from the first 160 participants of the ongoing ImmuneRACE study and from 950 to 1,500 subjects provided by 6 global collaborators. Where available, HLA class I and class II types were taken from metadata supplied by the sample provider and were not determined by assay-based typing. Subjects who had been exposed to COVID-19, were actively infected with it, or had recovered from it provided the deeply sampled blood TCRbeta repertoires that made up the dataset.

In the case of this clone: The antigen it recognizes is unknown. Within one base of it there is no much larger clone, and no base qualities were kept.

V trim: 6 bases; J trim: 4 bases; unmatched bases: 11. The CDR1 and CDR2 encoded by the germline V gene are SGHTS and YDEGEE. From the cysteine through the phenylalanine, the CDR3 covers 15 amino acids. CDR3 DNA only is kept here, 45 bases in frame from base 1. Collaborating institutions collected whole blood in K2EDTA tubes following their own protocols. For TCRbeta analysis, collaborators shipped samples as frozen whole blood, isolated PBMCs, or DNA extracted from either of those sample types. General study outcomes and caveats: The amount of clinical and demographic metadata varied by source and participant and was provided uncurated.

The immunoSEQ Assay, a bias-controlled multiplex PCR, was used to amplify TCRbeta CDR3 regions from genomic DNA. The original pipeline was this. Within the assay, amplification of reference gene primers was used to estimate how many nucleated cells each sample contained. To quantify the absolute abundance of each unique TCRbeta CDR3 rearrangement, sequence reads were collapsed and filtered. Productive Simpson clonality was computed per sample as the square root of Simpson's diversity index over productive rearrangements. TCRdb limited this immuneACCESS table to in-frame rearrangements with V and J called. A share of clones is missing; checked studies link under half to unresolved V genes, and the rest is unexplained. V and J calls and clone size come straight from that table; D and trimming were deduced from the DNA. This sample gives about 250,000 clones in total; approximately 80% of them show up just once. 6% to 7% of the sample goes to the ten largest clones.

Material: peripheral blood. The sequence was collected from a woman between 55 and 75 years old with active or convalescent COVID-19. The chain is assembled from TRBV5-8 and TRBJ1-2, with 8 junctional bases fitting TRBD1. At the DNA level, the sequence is TGTGCCAGCACCATAGACAGGGGTTGGAGCTATGGCTACACCTTC. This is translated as CASTIDRGWSYGYTF. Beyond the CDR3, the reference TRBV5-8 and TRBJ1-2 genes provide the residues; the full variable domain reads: EAGVTQSPTHLIKTRGQQATLRCSPISGHTSVYWYQQALGLGLQFLLWYDEGEERNRGNFPPRFSGRQFPNYSSELNVNALELEDSALYLCASTIDRGWSYGYTFGSGTRLTVV.